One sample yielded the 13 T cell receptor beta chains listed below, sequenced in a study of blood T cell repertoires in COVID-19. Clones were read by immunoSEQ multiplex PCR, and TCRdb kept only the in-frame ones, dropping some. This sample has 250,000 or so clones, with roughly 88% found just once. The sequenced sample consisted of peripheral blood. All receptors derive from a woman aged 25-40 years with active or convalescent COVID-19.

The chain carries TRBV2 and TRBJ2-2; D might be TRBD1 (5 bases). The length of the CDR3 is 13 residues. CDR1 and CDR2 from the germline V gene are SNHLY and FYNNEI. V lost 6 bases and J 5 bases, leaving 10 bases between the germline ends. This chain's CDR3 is CASSVTATGELFF. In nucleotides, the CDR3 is TGTGCCAGCAGCGTGACAGCTACCGGGGAGCTGTTTTTT. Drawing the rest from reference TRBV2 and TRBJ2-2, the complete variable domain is EPEVTQTPSHQVTQMGQEVILRCVPISNHLYFYWYRQILGQKVEFLVSFYNNEISEKSEIFDDQFSVERPDGSNFTLKIRSTKLEDSAMYFCASSVTATGELFFGEGSRLTVL.

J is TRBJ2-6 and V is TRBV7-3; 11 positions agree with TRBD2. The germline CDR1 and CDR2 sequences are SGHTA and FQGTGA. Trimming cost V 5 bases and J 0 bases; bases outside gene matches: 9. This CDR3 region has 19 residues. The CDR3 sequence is CASSPEGLADFSGANVLTF. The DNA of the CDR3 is TGTGCCAGCAGCCCCGAGGGACTAGCGGACTTCTCTGGGGCCAACGTCCTGACTTTC.

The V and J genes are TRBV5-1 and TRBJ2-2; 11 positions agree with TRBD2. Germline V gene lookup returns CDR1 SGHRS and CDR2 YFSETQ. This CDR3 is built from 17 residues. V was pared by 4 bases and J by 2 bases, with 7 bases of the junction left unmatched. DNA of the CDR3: TGCGCCAGCAGCCCTCTAGCGGGGGGCTCTAACACCGGGGAGCTGTTTTTT. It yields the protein CASSPLAGGSNTGELFF. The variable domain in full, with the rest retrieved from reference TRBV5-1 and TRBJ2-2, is KAGVTQTPRYLIKTRGQQVTLSCSPISGHRSVSWYQQTPGQGLQFLFEYFSETQRNKGNFPGRFSGRQFSNSRSEMNVSTLELGDSALYLCASSPLAGGSNTGELFFGEGSRLTVL.

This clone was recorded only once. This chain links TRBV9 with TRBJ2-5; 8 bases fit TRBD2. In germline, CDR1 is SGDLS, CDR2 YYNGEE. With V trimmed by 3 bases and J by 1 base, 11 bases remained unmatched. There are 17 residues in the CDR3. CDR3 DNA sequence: TGTGCCAGCAGCGCCTTCGAGTGGAGCGGGGGCCAAGAGACCCAGTACTTC. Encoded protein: CASSAFEWSGGQETQYF.

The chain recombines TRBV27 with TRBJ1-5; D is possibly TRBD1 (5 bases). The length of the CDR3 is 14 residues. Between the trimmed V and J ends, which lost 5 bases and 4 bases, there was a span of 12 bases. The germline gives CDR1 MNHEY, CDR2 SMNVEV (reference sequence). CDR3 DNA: TGTGCCAGCAGTATGACAGCCCTTAATCAGCCCCAGCATTTT. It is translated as CASSMTALNQPQHF.

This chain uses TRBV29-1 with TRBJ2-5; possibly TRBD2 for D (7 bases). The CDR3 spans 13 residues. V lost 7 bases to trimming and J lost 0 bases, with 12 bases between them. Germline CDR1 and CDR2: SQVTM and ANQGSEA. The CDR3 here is CSGGGRHQETQYF. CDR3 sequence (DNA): TGCAGCGGGGGGGGGCGGCACCAAGAGACCCAGTACTTC.

The CDR3 loop is CASSTGQGGYGYTF. In nucleotides, the CDR3 is TGTGCCAGCAGCACCGGACAGGGGGGCTATGGCTACACCTTC. The rearrangement uses TRBV5-6 and TRBJ1-2, with TRBD1 matching 10 bases. Trimming at V came to 4 bases and at J to 4 bases, leaving 4 bases not matched to a gene. The germline CDR1 and CDR2 sequences are SGHDT and YYEEEE. The CDR3 runs 14 residues.

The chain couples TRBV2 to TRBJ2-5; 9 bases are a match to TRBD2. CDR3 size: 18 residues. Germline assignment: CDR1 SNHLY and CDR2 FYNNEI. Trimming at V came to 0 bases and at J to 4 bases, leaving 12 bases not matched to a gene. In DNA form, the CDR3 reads TGTGCCAGCAGTGAAGCGTCCTGGCGCGGGGGGGCCCGAGAGACCCAGTACTTC. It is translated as CASSEASWRGGARETQYF.

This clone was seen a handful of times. CDR3 residues: CASSPDRNYGYTF. For the CDR3, the DNA is TGTGCCAGCAGTCCCGACAGGAACTATGGCTACACCTTC. V usage is TRBV2 and J usage is TRBJ1-2; possibly TRBD1 for D (6 bases). The CDR3 consists of 13 residues. Germline-derived CDR1 and CDR2 are SNHLY and FYNNEI. The V and J ends lost 5 bases and 2 bases respectively, with 9 bases between them.

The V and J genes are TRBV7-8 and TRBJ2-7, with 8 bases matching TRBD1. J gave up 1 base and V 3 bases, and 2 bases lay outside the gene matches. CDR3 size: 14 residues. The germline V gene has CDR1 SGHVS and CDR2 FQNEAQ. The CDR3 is CASSFGTGSYEQYF. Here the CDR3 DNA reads TGTGCCAGCAGCTTCGGGACAGGTTCCTACGAGCAGTACTTC.

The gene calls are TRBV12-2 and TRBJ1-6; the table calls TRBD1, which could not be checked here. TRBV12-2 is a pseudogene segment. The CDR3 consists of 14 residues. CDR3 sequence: CASRLGQGDSPLHF. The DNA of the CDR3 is TGTGCAAGTCGCTTAGGACAGGGGGACTCACCCCTCCACTTT.

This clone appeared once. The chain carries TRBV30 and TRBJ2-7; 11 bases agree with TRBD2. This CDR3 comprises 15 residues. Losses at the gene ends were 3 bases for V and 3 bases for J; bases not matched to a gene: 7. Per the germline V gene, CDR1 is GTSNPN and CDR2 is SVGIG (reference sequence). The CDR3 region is CAWSLAGGLGYEQYF. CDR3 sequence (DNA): TGTGCCTGGAGCCTAGCGGGGGGCCTCGGCTACGAGCAGTACTTC. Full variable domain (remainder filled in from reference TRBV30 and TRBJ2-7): SQTIHQWPATLVQPVGSPLSLECTVEGTSNPNLYWYRQAAGRGLQLLFYSVGIGQISSEVPQNLSASRPQDRQFILSSKKLLLSDSGFYLCAWSLAGGLGYEQYFGPGTRLTVT.

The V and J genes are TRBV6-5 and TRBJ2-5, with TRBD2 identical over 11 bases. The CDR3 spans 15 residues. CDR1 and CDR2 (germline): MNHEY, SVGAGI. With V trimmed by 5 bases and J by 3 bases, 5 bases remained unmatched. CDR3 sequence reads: CASSTKTSGEETQYF. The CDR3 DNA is TGTGCCAGCAGTACTAAGACTAGCGGGGAAGAGACCCAGTACTTC.